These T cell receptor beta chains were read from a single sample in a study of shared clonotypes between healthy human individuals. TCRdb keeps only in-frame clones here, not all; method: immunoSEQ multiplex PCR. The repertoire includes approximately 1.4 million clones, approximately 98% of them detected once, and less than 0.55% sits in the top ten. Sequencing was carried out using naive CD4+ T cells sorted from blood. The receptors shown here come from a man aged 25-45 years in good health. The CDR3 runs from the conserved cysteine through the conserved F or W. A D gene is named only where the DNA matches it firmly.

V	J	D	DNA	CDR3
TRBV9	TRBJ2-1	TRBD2	TGTGCCAGCAGCGGGGGACTAGCTATTGAGCAGTTCTTC	CASSGGLAIEQFF
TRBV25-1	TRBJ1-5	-	TGTGCCAGCAGTGGGTGGAGCAATCAGCCCCAGCATTTT	CASSGWSNQPQHF
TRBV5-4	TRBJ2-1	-	TGTGCCAGCAGCGGGTTCCCCCAGGGTAGGGATGAGCAGTTCTTC	CASSGFPQGRDEQFF
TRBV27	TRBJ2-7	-	TGTGCCAGCAGTGTCCGGGGACGGAACGAGCAGTACTTC	CASSVRGRNEQYF
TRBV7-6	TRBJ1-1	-	TGTGCCAGCAGCCCGCCGTTCGACACTGAAGCTTTCTTT	CASSPPFDTEAFF
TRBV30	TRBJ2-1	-	TGTGCCTGGAGTGCCGGGAGCCCTGGTTACAATGAGCAGTTCTTC	CAWSAGSPGYNEQFF
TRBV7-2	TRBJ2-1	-	TGTGCCAGCAGCCCCCAGACAGGTATCCAGTACAATGAGCAGTTCTTC	CASSPQTGIQYNEQFF
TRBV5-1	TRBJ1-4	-	TGCGCCAGCAGATCATCGACAGTAACCAATGAAAAACTGTTTTTT	CASRSSTVTNEKLFF
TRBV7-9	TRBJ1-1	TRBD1	TGTGCCAGCAGATCAACAGGGGTGAACACTGAAGCTTTCTTT	CASRSTGVNTEAFF
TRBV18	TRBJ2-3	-	TGTGCCAGCTCACCAAAAGGGGGGACTAGCACAGATACGCAGTATTTT	CASSPKGGTSTDTQYF
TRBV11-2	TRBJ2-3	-	TGTGCCAGCAGCTTCTACCTCGGTCCCGATACGCAGTATTTT	CASSFYLGPDTQYF
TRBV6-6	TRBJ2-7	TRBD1	TGTGCCAGCAGACTGACAGGGGTTGCCGAGCAGTACTTC	CASRLTGVAEQYF
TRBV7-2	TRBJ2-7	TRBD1	TGTGCCAGCAGCAGGCACAGGGGGATCAACGAGCAGTACTTC	CASSRHRGINEQYF
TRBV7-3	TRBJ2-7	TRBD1	TGTGCCAGCAGCTTAAAAATGGGACAGGGGTACGAGCAGTACTTC	CASSLKMGQGYEQYF
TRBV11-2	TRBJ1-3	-	TGTGCCAGCAGCTTAGTGGGATTTGGAGGAAACACCATATATTTT	CASSLVGFGGNTIYF
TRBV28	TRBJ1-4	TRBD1	TGTGCCGGTTCGACAGGGAATGAAAAACTGTTTTTT	CAGSTGNEKLFF
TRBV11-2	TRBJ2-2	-	TGTGCCAGCAGCCTCTCGGGCGGGGAGCTGTTTTTT	CASSLSGGELFF
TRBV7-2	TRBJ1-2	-	TGTGCCAGCAGCTTAAAAGCCCCCTATGGCTACACCTTC	CASSLKAPYGYTF
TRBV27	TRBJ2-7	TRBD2	TGTGCCAGCAGTCAAGGGACTAGCGACTACGAGCAGTACTTC	CASSQGTSDYEQYF
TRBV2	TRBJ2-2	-	TGTGCCAGCAGTGCGTCCTTACAGGGGCTAGCGATTCCCGGGGAGCTGTTTTTT	CASSASLQGLAIPGELFF
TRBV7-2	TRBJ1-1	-	TGTGCCAGCAGCTTACAGGGAAGGGACACTGAAGCTTTCTTT	CASSLQGRDTEAFF
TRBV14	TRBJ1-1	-	TGTGCCAGCAGCCAAGCCAGCTGGACTCTCATGAACACTGAAGCTTTCTTT	CASSQASWTLMNTEAFF
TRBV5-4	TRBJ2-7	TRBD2	TGTGCCAGCAGCCCGACTAGCGGGGGATCCTACGAGCAGTACTTC	CASSPTSGGSYEQYF
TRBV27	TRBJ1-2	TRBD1	TGTGCCAGCAGTTTTGGGCAGGGGGGCCCCTACACCTTC	CASSFGQGGPYTF
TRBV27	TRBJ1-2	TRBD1	TGTGCCAGCAGGACAACAGGGGTCGAGGGCTACACCTTC	CASRTTGVEGYTF
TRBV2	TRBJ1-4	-	TGTGCCAGCGTTTGGGGACCTGATAGCGAAAAACTGTTTTTT	CASVWGPDSEKLFF